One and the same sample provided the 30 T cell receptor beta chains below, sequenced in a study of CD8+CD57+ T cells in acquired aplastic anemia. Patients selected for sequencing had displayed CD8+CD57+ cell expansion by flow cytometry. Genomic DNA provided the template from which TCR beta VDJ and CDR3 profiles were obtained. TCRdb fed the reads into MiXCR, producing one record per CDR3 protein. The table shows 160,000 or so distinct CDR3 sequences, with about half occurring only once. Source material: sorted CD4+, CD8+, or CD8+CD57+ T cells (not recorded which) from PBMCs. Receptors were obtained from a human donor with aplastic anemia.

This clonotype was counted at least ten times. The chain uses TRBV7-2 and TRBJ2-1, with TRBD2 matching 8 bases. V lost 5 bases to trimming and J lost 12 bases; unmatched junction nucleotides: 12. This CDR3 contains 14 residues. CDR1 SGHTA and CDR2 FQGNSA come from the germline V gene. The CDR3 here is CASSRRGTSAGQFF. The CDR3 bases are TGTGCCAGCAGCCGCCGGGGGACTAGTGCGGGGCAGTTCTTC.

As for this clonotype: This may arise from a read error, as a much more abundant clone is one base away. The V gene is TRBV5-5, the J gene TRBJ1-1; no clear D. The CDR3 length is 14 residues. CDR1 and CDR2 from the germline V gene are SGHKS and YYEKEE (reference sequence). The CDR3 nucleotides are TGTGCCAGCAGCTTGGGGCACGCGAACACTGAAGTTTTCTTT. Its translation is CASSLGHANTEVFF.

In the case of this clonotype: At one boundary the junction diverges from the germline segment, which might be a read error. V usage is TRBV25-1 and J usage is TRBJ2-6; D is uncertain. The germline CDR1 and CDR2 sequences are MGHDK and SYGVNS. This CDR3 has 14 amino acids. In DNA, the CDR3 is TGTGCCACCAGTGATTTGACGGGGGCCAACGTCCTGACTTTC. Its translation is CATSDLTGANVLTF.

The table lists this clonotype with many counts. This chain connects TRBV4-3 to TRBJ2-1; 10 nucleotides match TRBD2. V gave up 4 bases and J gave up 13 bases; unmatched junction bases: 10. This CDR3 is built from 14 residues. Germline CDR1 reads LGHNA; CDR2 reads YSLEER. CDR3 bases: TGCGCCAGCAGCCCGGGGGAGCGGGAGGGAACTCAGTTCTTC. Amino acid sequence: CASSPGEREGTQFF.

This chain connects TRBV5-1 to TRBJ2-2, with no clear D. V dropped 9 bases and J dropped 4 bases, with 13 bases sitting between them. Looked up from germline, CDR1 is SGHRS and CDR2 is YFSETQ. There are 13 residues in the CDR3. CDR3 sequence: CATQGRSTGELFF. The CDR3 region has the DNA TGCGCCACCCAAGGTCGGAGCACCGGGGAGCTGTTTTTT.

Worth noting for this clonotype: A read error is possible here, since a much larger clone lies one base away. The CDR3 reads CAISARQVGQPQHF. The CDR3 nucleotides read TGTGCCATCAGTGCCCGCCAGGTTGGTCAGCCCCAGCATTTT. The V call is TRBV10-3, the J call TRBJ1-5; no reliable D call. CDR1 and CDR2 (germline): ENHRY, SYGVKD. Deletions cut 4 bases from V and 6 bases from J, with 13 bases between. The CDR3 runs to 14 residues.

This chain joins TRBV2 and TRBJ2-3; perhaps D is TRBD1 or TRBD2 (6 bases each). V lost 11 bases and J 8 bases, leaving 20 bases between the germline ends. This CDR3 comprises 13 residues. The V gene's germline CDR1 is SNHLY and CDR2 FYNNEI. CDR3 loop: CAGVGGTGGTQYF. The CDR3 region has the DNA TGTGCCGGCGTAGGGGGGACCGGAGGTACGCAGTATTTT.

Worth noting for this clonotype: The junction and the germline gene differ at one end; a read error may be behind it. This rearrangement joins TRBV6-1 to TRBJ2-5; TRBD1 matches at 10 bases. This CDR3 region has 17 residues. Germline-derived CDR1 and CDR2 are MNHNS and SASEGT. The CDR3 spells CASTQPGDRGRQESQYF. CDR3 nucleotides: TGTGCCAGCACCCAACCGGGGGACAGGGGAAGGCAAGAGTCCCAGTACTTC.

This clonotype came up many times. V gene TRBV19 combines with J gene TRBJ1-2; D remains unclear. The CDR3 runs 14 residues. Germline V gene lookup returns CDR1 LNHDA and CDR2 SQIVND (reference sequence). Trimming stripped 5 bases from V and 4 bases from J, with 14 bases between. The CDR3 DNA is TGTGCCAGTAGTTCGGGTGCCAGCGCCTATGGCTACACCTTC. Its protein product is CASSSGASAYGYTF.

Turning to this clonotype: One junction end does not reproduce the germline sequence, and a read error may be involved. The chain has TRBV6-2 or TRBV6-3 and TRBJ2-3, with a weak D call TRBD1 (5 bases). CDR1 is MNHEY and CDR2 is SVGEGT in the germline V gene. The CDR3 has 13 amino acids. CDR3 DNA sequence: TGTGCCATCAGTGGGCAGGGCGCAGATACGCAGTATTTT. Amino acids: CAISGQGADTQYF.

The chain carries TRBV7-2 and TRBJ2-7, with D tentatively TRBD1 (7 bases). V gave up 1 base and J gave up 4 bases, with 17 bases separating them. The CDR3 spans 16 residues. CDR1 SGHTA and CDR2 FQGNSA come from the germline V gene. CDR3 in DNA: TGTGCCAGCAGCTTAGTGGGCGGGATCAGGGGGTACGAGCAGTACTTC. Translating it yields CASSLVGGIRGYEQYF.

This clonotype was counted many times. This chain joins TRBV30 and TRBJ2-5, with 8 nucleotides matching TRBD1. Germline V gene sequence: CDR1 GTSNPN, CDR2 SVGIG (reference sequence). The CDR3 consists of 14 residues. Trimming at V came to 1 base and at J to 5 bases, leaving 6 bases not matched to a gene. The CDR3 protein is CAWSAQGARETQYF. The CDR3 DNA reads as TGTGCCTGGAGTGCGCAGGGGGCTCGCGAGACCCAGTACTTC. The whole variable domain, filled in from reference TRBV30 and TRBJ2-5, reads SQTIHQWPATLVQPVGSPLSLECTVEGTSNPNLYWYRQAAGRGLQLLFYSVGIGQISSEVPQNLSASRPQDRQFILSSKKLLLSDSGFYLCAWSAQGARETQYFGPGTRLLVL.

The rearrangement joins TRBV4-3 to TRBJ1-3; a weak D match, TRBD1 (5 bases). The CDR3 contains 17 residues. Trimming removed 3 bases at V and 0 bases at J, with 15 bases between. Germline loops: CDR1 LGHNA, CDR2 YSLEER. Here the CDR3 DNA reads TGCGCCAGCAGCCAGCAAGCGGGACTTAGCTCTGGAAACACCATATATTTT. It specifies CASSQQAGLSSGNTIYF.

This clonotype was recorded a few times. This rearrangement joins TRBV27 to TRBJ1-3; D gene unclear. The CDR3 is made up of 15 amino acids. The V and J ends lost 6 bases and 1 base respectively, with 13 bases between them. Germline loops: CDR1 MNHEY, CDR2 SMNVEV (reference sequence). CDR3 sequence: CASSRNGRSGNTIYF. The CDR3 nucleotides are TGTGCCAGCAGCCGTAACGGGCGATCTGGAAACACCATATATTTT.

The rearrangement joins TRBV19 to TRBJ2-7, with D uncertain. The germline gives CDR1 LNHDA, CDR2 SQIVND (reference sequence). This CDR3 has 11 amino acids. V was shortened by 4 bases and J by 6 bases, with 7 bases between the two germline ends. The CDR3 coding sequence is TGTGCCAGTAGTACAGCGACCGAGCAGTACTTC. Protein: CASSTATEQYF.

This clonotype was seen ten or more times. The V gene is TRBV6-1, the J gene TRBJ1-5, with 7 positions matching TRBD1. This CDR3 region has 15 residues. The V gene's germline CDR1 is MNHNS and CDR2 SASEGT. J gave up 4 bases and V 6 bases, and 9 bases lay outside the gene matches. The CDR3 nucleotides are TGTGCCAGCAGCCGCCACGGACAGGCTAATCAGCCCCAGCATTTT. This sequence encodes CASSRHGQANQPQHF.

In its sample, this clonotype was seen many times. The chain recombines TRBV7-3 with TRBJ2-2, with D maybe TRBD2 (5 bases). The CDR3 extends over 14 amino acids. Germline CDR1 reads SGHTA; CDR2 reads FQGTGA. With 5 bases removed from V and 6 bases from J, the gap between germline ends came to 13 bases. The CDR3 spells CASSHSAAAGELFF. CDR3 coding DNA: TGTGCCAGCAGCCATAGCGCAGCGGCCGGGGAGCTGTTTTTT. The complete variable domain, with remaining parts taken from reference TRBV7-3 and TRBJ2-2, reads GAGVSQTPSNKVTEKGKYVELRCDPISGHTALYWYRQSLGQGPEFLIYFQGTGAADDSGLPNDRFFAVRPEGSVSTLKIQRTERGDSAVYLCASSHSAAAGELFFGEGSRLTVL.

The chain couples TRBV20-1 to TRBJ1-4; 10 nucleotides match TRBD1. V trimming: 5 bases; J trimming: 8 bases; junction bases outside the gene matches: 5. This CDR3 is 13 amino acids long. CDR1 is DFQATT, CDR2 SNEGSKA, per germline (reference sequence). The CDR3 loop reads CSAADRGDEKLFF. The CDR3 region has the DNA TGCAGTGCTGCGGACAGGGGGGACGAAAAACTGTTTTTT.

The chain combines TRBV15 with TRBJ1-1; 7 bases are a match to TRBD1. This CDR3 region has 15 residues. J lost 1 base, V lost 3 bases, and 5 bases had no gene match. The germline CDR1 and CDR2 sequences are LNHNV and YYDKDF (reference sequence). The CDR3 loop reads CATSSRTGENTEAFF. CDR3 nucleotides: TGTGCCACCAGCAGCCGAACAGGGGAGAACACTGAAGCTTTCTTT.

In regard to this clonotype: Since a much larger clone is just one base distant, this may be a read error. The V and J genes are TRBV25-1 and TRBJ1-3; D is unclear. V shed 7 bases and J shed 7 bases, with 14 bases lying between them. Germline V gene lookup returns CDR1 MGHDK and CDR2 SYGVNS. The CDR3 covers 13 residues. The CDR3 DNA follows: TGTGCCAGCAACTTGGTCGATGGGAACACCATATATTTT. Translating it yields CASNLVDGNTIYF.

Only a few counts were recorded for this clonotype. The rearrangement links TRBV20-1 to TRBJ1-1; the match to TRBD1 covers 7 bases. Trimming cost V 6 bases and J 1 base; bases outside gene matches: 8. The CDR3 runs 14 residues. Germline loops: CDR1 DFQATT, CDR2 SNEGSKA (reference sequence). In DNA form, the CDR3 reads TGCAGTGCCAACGACAGGGCCGCGAACACTGAAGCTTTCTTT. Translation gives CSANDRAANTEAFF.

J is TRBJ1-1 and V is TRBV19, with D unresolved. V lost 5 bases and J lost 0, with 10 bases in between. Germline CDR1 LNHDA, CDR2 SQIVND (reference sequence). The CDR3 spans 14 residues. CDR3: CASSGQLMNTEAFF. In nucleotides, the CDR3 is TGTGCCAGTAGTGGGCAGCTCATGAACACTGAAGCTTTCTTT.

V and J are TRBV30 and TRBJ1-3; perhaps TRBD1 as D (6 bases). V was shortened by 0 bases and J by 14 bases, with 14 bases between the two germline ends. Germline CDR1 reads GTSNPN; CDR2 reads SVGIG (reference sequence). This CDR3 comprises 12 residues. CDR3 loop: CAWSVLGGSLYF. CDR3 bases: TGTGCCTGGAGTGTACTTGGGGGCAGCCTATATTTT.

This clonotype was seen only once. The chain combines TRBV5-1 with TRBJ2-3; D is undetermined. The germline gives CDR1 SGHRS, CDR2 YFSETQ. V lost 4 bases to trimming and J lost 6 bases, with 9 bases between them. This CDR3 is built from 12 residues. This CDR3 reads CASSGQADTQYF. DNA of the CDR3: TGCGCCAGCAGCGGGCAGGCGGATACGCAGTATTTT.

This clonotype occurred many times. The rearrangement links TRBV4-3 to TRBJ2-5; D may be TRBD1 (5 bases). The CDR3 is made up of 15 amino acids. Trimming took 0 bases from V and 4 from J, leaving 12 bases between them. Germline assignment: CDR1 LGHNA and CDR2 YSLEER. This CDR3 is CASSQEGRPPETQYF. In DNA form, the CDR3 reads TGCGCCAGCAGCCAAGAGGGGCGCCCCCCAGAGACCCAGTACTTC.

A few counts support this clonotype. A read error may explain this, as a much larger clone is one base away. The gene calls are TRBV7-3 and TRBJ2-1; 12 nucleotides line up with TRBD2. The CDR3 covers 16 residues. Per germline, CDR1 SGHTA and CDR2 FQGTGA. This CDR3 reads CACSEKSGTSGNEQFF. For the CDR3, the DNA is TGTGCCTGCAGCGAAAAATCCGGGACTAGCGGGAATGAGCAGTTCTTC.

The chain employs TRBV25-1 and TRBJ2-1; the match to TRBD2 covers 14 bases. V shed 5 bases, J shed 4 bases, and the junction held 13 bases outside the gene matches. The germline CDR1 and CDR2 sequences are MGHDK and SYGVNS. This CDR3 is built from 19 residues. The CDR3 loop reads CASSLSPGTSGRGYNEQFF. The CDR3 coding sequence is TGTGCCAGCAGTCTTTCCCCCGGGACTAGCGGGAGAGGATACAATGAGCAGTTCTTC.

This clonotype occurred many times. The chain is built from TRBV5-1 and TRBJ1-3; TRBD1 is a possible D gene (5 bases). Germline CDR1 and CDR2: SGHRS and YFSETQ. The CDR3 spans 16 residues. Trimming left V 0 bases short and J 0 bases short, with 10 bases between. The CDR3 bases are TGCGCCAGCAGCTTGGCAGGGACGGACTCTGGAAACACCATATATTTT. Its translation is CASSLAGTDSGNTIYF.

The CDR3: CASSHGTAGNQPQHF. The CDR3 nucleotides are TGTGCCAGTAGTCACGGGACAGCCGGCAATCAGCCCCAGCATTTT. The chain links TRBV19 to TRBJ1-5, with 7 bases that match TRBD1. Trimming removed 5 bases from V and 2 bases from J; junction bases left unmatched: 6. This CDR3 is 15 amino acids long. Germline assignment: CDR1 LNHDA and CDR2 SQIVND (reference sequence).

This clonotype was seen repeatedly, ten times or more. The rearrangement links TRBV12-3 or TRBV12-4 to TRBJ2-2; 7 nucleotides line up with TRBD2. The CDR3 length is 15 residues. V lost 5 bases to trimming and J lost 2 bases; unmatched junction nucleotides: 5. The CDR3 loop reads CASSRGGSNTGELFF. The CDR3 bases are TGTGCCAGCAGTAGAGGCGGGAGCAACACCGGGGAGCTGTTTTTT.